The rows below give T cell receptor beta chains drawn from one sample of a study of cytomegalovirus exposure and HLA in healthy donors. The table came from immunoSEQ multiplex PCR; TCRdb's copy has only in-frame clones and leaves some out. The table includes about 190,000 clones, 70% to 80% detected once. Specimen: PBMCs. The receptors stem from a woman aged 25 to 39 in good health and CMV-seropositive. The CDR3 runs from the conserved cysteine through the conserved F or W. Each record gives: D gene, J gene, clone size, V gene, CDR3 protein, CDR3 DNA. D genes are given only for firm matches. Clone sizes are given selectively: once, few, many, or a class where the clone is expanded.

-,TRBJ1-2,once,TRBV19,CASSIRRQGNYGYTF,TGTGCCAGTAGTATAAGGCGGCAGGGTAACTATGGCTACACCTTC
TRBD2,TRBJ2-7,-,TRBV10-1,CASSELAGLYEQYF,TGCGCCAGCAGTGAGCTAGCGGGGCTCTACGAGCAGTACTTC
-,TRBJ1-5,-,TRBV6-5,CASSTTDRSNQPQHF,TGTGCCAGCAGTACGACAGACCGTAGCAATCAGCCCCAGCATTTT
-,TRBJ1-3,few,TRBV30,CAWTPPGGRYSGNTIYF,TGTGCCTGGACACCCCCGGGAGGACGTTACTCTGGAAACACCATATATTTT
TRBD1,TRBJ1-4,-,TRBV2,CASDRGSTNNEKLFF,TGTGCCAGCGACAGGGGATCTACAAATAATGAAAAACTGTTTTTT
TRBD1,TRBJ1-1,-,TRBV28,CASSLIRQGAGFRPTEAFF,TGTGCCAGCAGTTTAATAAGACAGGGGGCAGGTTTTCGGCCTACTGAAGCTTTCTTT
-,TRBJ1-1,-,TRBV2,CASSYTMNTEAFF,TGTGCCAGCAGCTATACGATGAACACTGAAGCTTTCTTT
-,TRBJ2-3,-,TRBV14,CASSQGEYSTDTQYF,TGTGCCAGCAGCCAAGGGGAGTATAGCACAGATACGCAGTATTTT
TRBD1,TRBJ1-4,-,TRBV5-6,CASSHTRGLETNEKLFF,TGTGCCAGCAGCCACACCAGGGGGCTGGAGACTAATGAAAAACTGTTTTTT
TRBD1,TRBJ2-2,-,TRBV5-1,CASSQGDTGELFF,TGCGCCAGCAGCCAGGGGGACACCGGGGAGCTGTTTTTT
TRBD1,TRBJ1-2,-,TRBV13,CASSRGRQGASGYTF,TGTGCCAGCAGCCGGGGTCGGCAGGGGGCGTCCGGCTACACCTTC
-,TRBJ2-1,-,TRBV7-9,CASSSDRDPYNEQFF,TGTGCCAGCAGCTCGGACAGAGACCCCTACAATGAGCAGTTCTTC
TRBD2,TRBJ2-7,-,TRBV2,CASSVSTSSNYEQYF,TGTGCCAGCAGCGTATCGACTAGCTCCAACTACGAGCAGTACTTC
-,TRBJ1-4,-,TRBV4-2,CASSQALGGEKLFF,TGTGCCAGCAGCCAAGCCCTAGGCGGGGAAAAACTGTTTTTT
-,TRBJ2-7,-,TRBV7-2,CASSTTRGREQYF,TGTGCCAGCAGCACGACTAGGGGCAGGGAGCAGTACTTC
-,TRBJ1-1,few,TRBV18,CASSPPRGYTEAFF,TGTGCCAGCTCACCACCGCGAGGATACACTGAAGCTTTCTTT
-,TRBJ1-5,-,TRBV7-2,CASSDHRGGNQPQHF,TGTGCCAGCAGCGATCACCGTGGGGGGAATCAGCCCCAGCATTTT
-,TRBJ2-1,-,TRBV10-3,CAIRFLSEAEQFF,TGTGCCATCAGATTCCTCAGCGAGGCTGAGCAGTTCTTC
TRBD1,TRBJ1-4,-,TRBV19,CASSIQGAAEKLFF,TGTGCCAGTAGTATACAGGGGGCGGCTGAAAAACTGTTTTTT
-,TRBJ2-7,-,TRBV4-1,CASSQDSPLGEQYF,TGCGCCAGCAGCCAGGACTCCCCGTTGGGCGAGCAGTACTTC
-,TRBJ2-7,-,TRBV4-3,CASSQGGDSSYEQYF,TGCGCCAGCAGCCAAGGGGGGGACAGCTCCTACGAGCAGTACTTC
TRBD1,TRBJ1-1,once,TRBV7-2,CASSFSGTGVTEAFF,TGTGCCAGCAGCTTCTCCGGGACAGGGGTGACTGAAGCTTTCTTT
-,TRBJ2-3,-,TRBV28,CASSPLPRVITDTQYF,TGTGCCAGCAGTCCCTTGCCCCGGGTAATCACAGATACGCAGTATTTT
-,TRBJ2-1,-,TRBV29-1,CSVAFILGTDNEQFF,TGCAGCGTAGCCTTTATACTCGGGACTGACAATGAGCAGTTCTTC
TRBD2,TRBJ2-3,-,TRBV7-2,CASSSPTSGETTDTQYF,TGTGCCAGCAGCTCCCCGACTAGCGGGGAGACGACAGATACGCAGTATTTT
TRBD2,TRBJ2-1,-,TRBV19,CASSPNIGGGRNEQFF,TGTGCCAGTAGCCCCAATATCGGGGGGGGCAGGAATGAGCAGTTCTTC
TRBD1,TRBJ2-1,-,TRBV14,CASSQDLGGARFF,TGTGCCAGCAGCCAAGATCTAGGGGGCGCGAGGTTCTTC
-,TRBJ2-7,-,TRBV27,CASSADYLSYEQYF,TGTGCCAGCAGTGCTGACTACCTCTCCTACGAGCAGTACTTC
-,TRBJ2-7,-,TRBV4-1,CASSHPVSYEQYF,TGCGCCAGCAGCCACCCGGTCTCCTACGAGCAGTACTTC
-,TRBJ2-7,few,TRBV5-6,CASSLGVSSYEQYF,TGTGCCAGCAGCTTAGGGGTCAGCTCCTACGAGCAGTACTTC
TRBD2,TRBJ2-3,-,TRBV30,CAWSESPVTSGSTDTQYF,TGTGCCTGGAGTGAATCCCCCGTGACTAGCGGAAGCACAGATACGCAGTATTTT
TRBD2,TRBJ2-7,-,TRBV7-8,CASSLGAIREEGYEQYF,TGTGCCAGCAGCTTAGGGGCCATCCGGGAGGAAGGGTACGAGCAGTACTTC
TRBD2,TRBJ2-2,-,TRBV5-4,CASSLRETLAGGHGELFF,TGTGCCAGCAGCTTGCGAGAGACACTAGCGGGAGGCCACGGGGAGCTGTTTTTT
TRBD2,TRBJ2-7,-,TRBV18,CASSPLGLASYEQYF,TGTGCCAGCTCACCACTGGGACTAGCGTCCTACGAGCAGTACTTC